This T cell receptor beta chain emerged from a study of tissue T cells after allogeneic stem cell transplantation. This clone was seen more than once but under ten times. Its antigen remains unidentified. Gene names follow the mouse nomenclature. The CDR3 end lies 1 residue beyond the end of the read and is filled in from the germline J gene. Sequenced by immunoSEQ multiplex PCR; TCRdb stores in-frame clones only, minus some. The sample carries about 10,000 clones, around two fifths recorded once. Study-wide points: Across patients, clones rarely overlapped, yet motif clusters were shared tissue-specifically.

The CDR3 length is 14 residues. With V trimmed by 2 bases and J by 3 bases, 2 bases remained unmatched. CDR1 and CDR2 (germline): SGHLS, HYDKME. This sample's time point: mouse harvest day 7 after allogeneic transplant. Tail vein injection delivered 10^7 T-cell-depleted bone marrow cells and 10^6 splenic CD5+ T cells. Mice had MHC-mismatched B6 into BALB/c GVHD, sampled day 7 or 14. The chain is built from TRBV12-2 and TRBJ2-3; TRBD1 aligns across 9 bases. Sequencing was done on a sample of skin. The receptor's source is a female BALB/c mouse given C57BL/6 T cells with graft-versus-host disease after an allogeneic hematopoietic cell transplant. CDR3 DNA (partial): TGTGCCAGCTCTCCACAGGGGGCGGCAGAAACGCTGTAT. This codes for CASSPQGAAETLY. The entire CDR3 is CASSPQGAAETLYF.